What follows describes a single T cell receptor (beta chain). Its antigen is not known. This sample stems from a study of cytomegalovirus exposure and HLA in healthy donors. Overall study: The Caucasian-associated ancestry cluster contained 81% of the approximately 420 genotyped donors.

In the PCR, 60 Vbeta and 13 Jbeta primers were used. The assay was immunoSEQ multiplex PCR, and TCRdb's table has in-frame clones only and misses some. The data hold 150,000 to 200,000 clones, with over 75% observed a single time. The CDR3 is made up of 15 amino acids. Germline CDR1 reads SNHLY; CDR2 reads FYNNEI. The ends lost 8 bases at V and 10 bases at J; junction bases unmatched: 13. Study conclusions and caveats: Later analysis identified around 15,000 TCR beta sequences associated with HLA alleles, using a false discovery rate threshold of 0.05. Analyzed later, association rates of TCRs varied across HLA loci, with DRB1 most and HLA-C fewest.

This receptor was obtained from a middle-aged man in good health and CMV-seropositive. The chain uses TRBV2 and TRBJ1-6; 8 positions agree with TRBD1. The specimen was PBMCs. The CDR3 is CASLVGTGGESPLHF. The CDR3 coding sequence is TGTGCCAGCCTTGTAGGCACAGGGGGAGAGTCACCCCTCCACTTT.